The 32 T cell receptor beta chains below all came from one sample that was sequenced in a study of blood T cell repertoires in COVID-19 (dated by TCRdb to 2019 to 2021). The library came from the immunoSEQ multiplex PCR assay. As stored in TCRdb, this immuneACCESS dataset retains in-frame rearrangements with V and J assigned. A fraction of the clones does not appear; measured against another copy, unresolved V genes explain less than half of the discrepancy, and the remainder lacks a known reason. The sample data list around 140,000 clones, and around 81% of these were observed just once. 3.5% to 4.5% of the sample goes to the ten largest clones. The specimen sequenced was peripheral blood. The receptors stem from a woman aged 60-75 years with acute or convalescent COVID-19.

The rearrangement joins TRBV7-9 to TRBJ1-2; unclear D gene. With 5 bases removed from V and 7 bases from J, the gap between germline ends came to 11 bases. The CDR3 sequence is 12 residues long. Germline V gene lookup returns CDR1 SEHNR and CDR2 FQNEAQ (reference sequence). The CDR3 reads CASSKSQLGYTF. CDR3 sequence (DNA): TGTGCCAGCAGCAAATCACAGCTTGGCTACACCTTC. The whole variable domain, filled in from reference TRBV7-9 and TRBJ1-2, reads DTGVSQNPRHKITKRGQNVTFRCDPISEHNRLYWYRQTLGQGPEFLTYFQNEAQLEKSRLLSDRFSAERPKGSFSTLEIQRTEQGDSAMYLCASSKSQLGYTFGSGTRLTVV.

The V and J genes are TRBV11-3 and TRBJ2-5, with D possibly being TRBD2 (6 bases). V shed 9 bases and J shed 5 bases, with 22 bases lying between them. Germline V gene lookup returns CDR1 SGHNT and CDR2 YENEEA. CDR3 length: 15 amino acids. This chain's CDR3 is CASSPRGGLRETQYF. The CDR3 nucleotides are TGTGCCAGTTCCCCCCGGGGAGGTCTTCGGGAGACCCAGTACTTC.

J is TRBJ1-2 and V is TRBV7-3, with D maybe TRBD1 (5 bases). The CDR3 covers 14 residues. The germline V gene encodes CDR1 SGHTA and CDR2 FQGTGA. Deletions cut 5 bases from V and 6 bases from J, with 16 bases between. CDR3: CASSPSGPGDGYTF. The CDR3 DNA reads as TGTGCCAGCAGCCCGTCGGGGCCGGGGGATGGCTACACCTTC.

The table lists this clone with a count of one. V is TRBV6-5 and J is TRBJ1-2, with D possibly matching TRBD1 (5 bases). The germline gives CDR1 MNHEY, CDR2 SVGAGI. V lost 0 bases, J lost 8 bases, and 10 bases lay in between. The CDR3 extends over 13 amino acids. The CDR3 protein is CASSYSYRGGYTF. In DNA form, the CDR3 reads TGTGCCAGCAGTTACTCGTATCGGGGGGGCTACACCTTC.

The gene calls are TRBV7-9 and TRBJ1-1; weak D call: TRBD1 (6 bases). CDR3 length equals 17 residues. CDR1 and CDR2 from the germline V gene are SEHNR and FQNEAQ (reference sequence). Deletions cut 4 bases from V and 3 bases from J, with 21 bases between. The CDR3, as DNA: TGTGCCAGCAGCTCCCCGGTGGCAGGGACATCGTACACTGAAGCTTTCTTT. It codes for CASSSPVAGTSYTEAFF.

V usage is TRBV5-1 and J usage is TRBJ2-5; possible D gene TRBD2, 5 bases. This CDR3 is built from 13 residues. Germline values: CDR1 SGHRS, CDR2 YFSETQ. V was shortened by 4 bases and J by 2 bases, with 9 bases between the two germline ends. The CDR3 region is CASSPGLQETQYF. CDR3 sequence (DNA): TGCGCCAGCAGCCCTGGACTGCAAGAGACCCAGTACTTC.

This clone showed up just a few times. The CDR3 spells CASSLGTVSGNTIYF. The CDR3, as DNA: TGCGCCAGCAGTTTAGGGACAGTCTCTGGAAACACCATATATTTT. This rearrangement joins TRBV5-1 to TRBJ1-3; 7 bases align to TRBD1. Losses at the gene ends were 5 bases for V and 0 bases for J; bases not matched to a gene: 5. The CDR3 runs 15 residues. Germline values: CDR1 SGHRS, CDR2 YFSETQ.

V usage is TRBV19 and J usage is TRBJ2-3, with TRBD2 matching over 10 bases. This CDR3 region has 16 residues. Germline CDR1 LNHDA, CDR2 SQIVND (reference sequence). The J segment lost 3 bases and the V segment lost 5 bases, leaving 8 bases of the junction unmatched. The CDR3 loop is CASSLAEGLATDTQYF. CDR3 nucleotide sequence: TGTGCCAGTAGTCTAGCGGAGGGACTAGCGACAGATACGCAGTATTTT.

The chain uses TRBV27 and TRBJ2-7, with 8 bases aligning to TRBD1. Germline values: CDR1 MNHEY, CDR2 SMNVEV (reference sequence). V lost 6 bases, J lost 0 bases, and 10 bases stayed unmatched. CDR3 length equals 16 residues. The chain's CDR3 is CASRRDRGDPSYEQYF. Written as DNA, the CDR3 is TGTGCCAGCAGGAGAGACAGGGGTGATCCCTCCTACGAGCAGTACTTC.

The rearrangement uses TRBV29-1 and TRBJ1-4; 10 nucleotides line up with TRBD1. This CDR3 contains 14 residues. Trimming took 3 bases from V and 11 from J; bases not matched to a gene: 9. The germline CDR1 and CDR2 sequences are SQVTM and ANQGSEA. CDR3 region: CSVEFATGGPKLFF. CDR3 coding DNA: TGCAGCGTTGAGTTTGCGACAGGGGGCCCGAAACTGTTTTTT.

V usage is TRBV28 and J usage is TRBJ1-1; no firm D call. Trimming left V 5 bases short and J 1 base short, with 8 bases between. CDR1 and CDR2 (germline): MDHEN, SYDVKM. The CDR3 contains 13 residues. CDR3 residues: CASSRGGNTEAFF. CDR3 DNA: TGTGCCAGCAGTCGGGGTGGGAACACTGAAGCTTTCTTT.

The chain employs TRBV7-2 and TRBJ2-1; 7 bases map to TRBD1. The ends lost 5 bases at V and 5 bases at J; junction bases unmatched: 6. Per the germline V gene, CDR1 is SGHTA and CDR2 is FQGNSA. This CDR3 has 14 amino acids. CDR3 in amino acids: CASSPDRVDNEQFF. The CDR3 nucleotides are TGTGCCAGCAGCCCCGACAGGGTTGACAATGAGCAGTTCTTC.

The chain is built from TRBV28 and TRBJ1-1, with D hard to call. The V end was cut by 6 bases, the J end by 5 bases, with 16 bases between. The length of the CDR3 is 14 residues. Germline V CDR1 and CDR2: MDHEN, SYDVKM. The CDR3 here is CASSPNQVRTEAFF. The CDR3 bases are TGTGCCAGCAGCCCTAATCAGGTTCGAACTGAAGCTTTCTTT.

The chain combines TRBV4-2 with TRBJ2-7, with no clear D. Trimming removed 1 base at V and 1 base at J, with 14 bases between. Germline V gives CDR1 LGHNA, CDR2 YNFKEQ. The length of the CDR3 is 16 residues. The chain's CDR3 is CASSQVEAGPSYEQYF. The CDR3 bases are TGTGCCAGCAGCCAAGTGGAAGCAGGCCCGTCCTACGAGCAGTACTTC.

This clone was seen a single time. V is TRBV19 and J is TRBJ1-2; a possible D gene is TRBD1 (6 bases). CDR1 and CDR2 (germline): LNHDA, SQIVND (reference sequence). Trimming left V 5 bases short and J 5 bases short, with 24 bases between. The CDR3 runs 17 residues. The CDR3 protein is CASSRLVPGAEGYGYTF. The CDR3, as DNA: TGTGCCAGTAGTCGGTTGGTGCCAGGGGCTGAAGGTTATGGCTACACCTTC.

V usage is TRBV2 and J usage is TRBJ2-3; D possibly corresponds to TRBD2 (6 bases). This CDR3 is built from 14 residues. Per the germline V gene, CDR1 is SNHLY and CDR2 is FYNNEI. The V and J ends lost 5 bases and 2 bases respectively, with 11 bases between them. The CDR3 protein is CASSKEGLTDTQYF. The CDR3 nucleotides are TGTGCCAGCAGTAAGGAGGGCCTCACAGATACGCAGTATTTT.

J is TRBJ1-1 and V is TRBV27; D not resolved. Trimming took off 4 bases at V and 0 bases at J, with 6 bases between the two ends. The CDR3 extends over 13 amino acids. Germline V CDR1 and CDR2: MNHEY, SMNVEV (reference sequence). The CDR3 bases are TGTGCCAGCAGTTCAACAGTGAACACTGAAGCTTTCTTT. This sequence encodes CASSSTVNTEAFF.

This clone was picked up a small number of times. CDR3 nucleotides: TGTGCCAGCAGCCAAGAATTCCAACAGGGGGCTAGCGAGCAGTACTTC. It codes for CASSQEFQQGASEQYF. V and J are TRBV4-2 and TRBJ2-7; 9 bases are a match to TRBD1. Germline lookup yields CDR1 LGHNA and CDR2 YNFKEQ. This CDR3 is 16 amino acids long. Trimming cost V 0 bases and J 6 bases; bases outside gene matches: 9.

The chain joins TRBV3-1 (or the pseudogene TRBV3-2) to TRBJ1-4; 8 bases are shared with TRBD1. This CDR3 contains 14 residues. Germline V gene sequence: CDR1 LGHDT, CDR2 YNNKEL (reference sequence). Trimming took 4 bases from V and 8 from J; bases not matched to a gene: 6. The CDR3 DNA reads TGTGCCAGCAGCCCGTGGACAGGGAACGAAAAACTGTTTTTT. Translated, it gives CASSPWTGNEKLFF.

In DNA, the CDR3 is TGTGCCAGCTCACCCCGTAGCGGGAGGGCTGAGACCCAGTACTTC. This sequence encodes CASSPRSGRAETQYF. J is TRBJ2-5 and V is TRBV11-3; 11 bases match TRBD2. The germline V gene has CDR1 SGHNT and CDR2 YENEEA. J was trimmed by 5 bases and V by 8 bases; bases with no gene match: 10. CDR3 length equals 15 residues.

V gene TRBV6-4 combines with J gene TRBJ2-1; no clear D. Germline CDR1 reads MRHNA; CDR2 reads SNTAGT. The CDR3 has 17 residues. V lost 3 bases and J lost 0, with 15 bases in between. The CDR3 region has the DNA TGTGCCAGCAGTGATATCCAGGCTGTAAGCTCCTACAATGAGCAGTTCTTC. It encodes CASSDIQAVSSYNEQFF.

The CDR3 DNA is TGTGCCAGCTCCTCCGGGACAGGGCTCGGAGTACGGGGCTACACCTTC. Protein sequence: CASSSGTGLGVRGYTF. The chain joins TRBV28 to TRBJ1-2; TRBD1 agrees at 9 bases. V gave up 8 bases and J gave up 8 bases; unmatched junction bases: 18. The germline V gene has CDR1 MDHEN and CDR2 SYDVKM. The CDR3 contains 16 residues.

J is TRBJ1-1 and V is TRBV12-3 or TRBV12-4; D not resolved. The CDR3 is made up of 11 amino acids. Trimming removed 3 bases from V and 7 bases from J, with 6 bases in between. This chain's CDR3 is CASSFGGEAFF. The DNA for the CDR3 is TGTGCCAGCAGTTTTGGCGGTGAAGCTTTCTTT.

This clone was recorded a few times. The CDR3 nucleotides read TGTGCCAGCAGCCCCGCAGGGACAGGGATTTCACCCCTCCACTTT. This sequence encodes CASSPAGTGISPLHF. This sequence joins TRBV7-9 and TRBJ1-6; 9 bases fit TRBD1. Germline assignment: CDR1 SEHNR and CDR2 FQNEAQ (reference sequence). The CDR3 totals 15 residues. Trimming took 5 bases from V and 9 from J; bases not matched to a gene: 8. The variable domain in full, with the rest retrieved from reference TRBV7-9 and TRBJ1-6, is DTGVSQNPRHKITKRGQNVTFRCDPISEHNRLYWYRQTLGQGPEFLTYFQNEAQLEKSRLLSDRFSAERPKGSFSTLEIQRTEQGDSAMYLCASSPAGTGISPLHFGNGTRLTVT.

This clone was detected only once. The genes are TRBV23-1 and TRBJ1-5, with a tentative D call TRBD1 (5 bases). TRBV23-1 is an ORF for which the function is uncertain. The V and J ends lost 6 bases and 1 base respectively, with 19 bases between them. The CDR3 is made up of 17 amino acids. CDR3 residues: CASRQGVITLSNQPQHF. The CDR3 DNA reads as TGCGCCAGCAGGCAGGGCGTCATTACCTTAAGCAATCAGCCCCAGCATTTT.

Here the CDR3 DNA reads TGTGCCAGCAGCGTAACGGAAGCGGCCTATGGCTACACCTTC. Translation gives CASSVTEAAYGYTF. This chain joins TRBV9 and TRBJ1-2; D unresolved. The CDR3 length is 14 residues. The germline gives CDR1 SGDLS, CDR2 YYNGEE. V lost 1 base and J 4 bases, leaving 11 bases between the germline ends.

This chain links TRBV4-1 with TRBJ1-2, with unresolved D. Germline CDR1 MGHRA, CDR2 YSYEKL. The CDR3 consists of 15 residues. Trimming left V 0 bases short and J 3 bases short, with 11 bases between. For the CDR3, the DNA is TGCGCCAGCAGCCAAGAGCCCCAGATCCACTATGGCTACACCTTC. This translates into CASSQEPQIHYGYTF.

This clone was seen a single time. The rearrangement links TRBV4-1 to TRBJ2-4; 8 nucleotides match TRBD2. Germline V CDR1 and CDR2: MGHRA, YSYEKL. The CDR3 contains 17 residues. After removal of 0 bases from V and 0 bases from J, the junction contained 4 bases not matched to a gene. In DNA form, the CDR3 reads TGCGCCAGCAGCCAAGATGGGAGCGGGGGAGCCAAAAACATTCAGTACTTC. This sequence encodes CASSQDGSGGAKNIQYF.

V is TRBV7-2 and J is TRBJ2-2; no firm D call. There are 14 residues in the CDR3. Trimming stripped 6 bases from V and 7 bases from J, with 15 bases between. Germline V gene data show CDR1 as SGHTA and CDR2 as FQGNSA. The CDR3 loop reads CASSTSTSDGELFF. The CDR3 DNA is TGTGCCAGCAGTACCTCTACGTCCGACGGGGAGCTGTTTTTT.

The chain carries TRBV27 and TRBJ2-7, with 8 bases identical to TRBD1. This CDR3 region has 14 residues. Germline CDR1 and CDR2: MNHEY and SMNVEV (reference sequence). Losses at the gene ends were 6 bases for V and 3 bases for J; bases not matched to a gene: 7. DNA of the CDR3: TGTGCCAGCAGAAGGACAGGGTTAGACTACGAGCAGTACTTC. As protein: CASRRTGLDYEQYF.

This clone showed up just once. This chain links TRBV7-9 with TRBJ2-5; the match to TRBD2 covers 8 bases. With 7 bases clipped from V and 4 bases from J, the junction kept 8 bases outside the gene matches. The CDR3 is made up of 14 amino acids. CDR1 is SEHNR and CDR2 is FQNEAQ in the germline V gene (reference sequence). This chain's CDR3 is CASTLYGGGETQYF. The DNA for the CDR3 is TGTGCCAGCACCCTTTACGGGGGGGGAGAGACCCAGTACTTC.

This clone was picked up one time. The V call is TRBV13, the J call TRBJ1-3; 7 nucleotides agree with TRBD1. The CDR3 spans 18 residues. The V gene end was trimmed by 6 bases and the J gene end by 0 bases; junction bases not matched to a gene: 14. CDR1 is PRHDT and CDR2 is FYEKMQ in the germline V gene (reference sequence). The CDR3 region is CASSSRDSLRPSGNTIYF. The DNA of the CDR3 is TGTGCCAGCAGTTCCCGGGACAGCCTGAGACCCTCTGGAAACACCATATATTTT.